The 26 T cell receptor beta chains presented below share a single source sample, sequenced in a study of T cell repertoires in cytomegalovirus infection. TCRdb used MiXCR to reprocess the reads, holding one entry per CDR3 protein. The sample carries about 740,000 distinct CDR3 sequences, 35% to 45% recorded once. The sequencing input was PBMCs. The receptors were sampled from a human donor in good health (CMV status not recorded). Some clones in this sample may be carry-over from other donors' samples.

The chain carries TRBV24-1 and TRBJ2-7, with 9 bases aligning to TRBD2. The CDR3 is 15 amino acids. The V gene's germline CDR1 is KGHDR and CDR2 SFDVKD. V shed 4 bases, J shed 3 bases, and the junction held 6 bases outside the gene matches. The CDR3 sequence: CATSDGTSSFYEQYF. The CDR3 DNA is TGTGCCACCAGTGACGGGACTAGCAGTTTCTACGAGCAGTACTTC.

Worth noting for this clonotype: Given the absence of the conserved phenylalanine or tryptophan at the CDR3 end, a read error is likely. The chain recombines TRBV7-4 with TRBJ1-1; D gene uncertain. Trimming cost V 5 bases and J 5 bases, with 6 bases left between them. From germline, CDR1 is SGHVT and CDR2 SQSDAQ. There are 11 residues in the CDR3. The CDR3 here is CASSPKTEAFI. The CDR3 DNA reads as TGTGCCAGCAGCCCGAAGACTGAAGCTTTCATT.

The chain employs TRBV7-9 and TRBJ1-4; a possible D gene is TRBD1 (5 bases). There are 23 residues in the CDR3. V gave up 5 bases and J gave up 8 bases, with 42 bases separating them. The germline V gene has CDR1 SEHNR and CDR2 FQNEAQ (reference sequence). This CDR3 reads CASSEQYPSGEPRLGTSGEKLFF. The DNA of the CDR3 is TGTGCCAGCAGCGAGCAGTATCCCTCAGGAGAACCACGCCTCGGGACTAGCGGGGAAAAACTGTTTTTT.

This clonotype was recorded a few times. This sequence joins TRBV12-3 or TRBV12-4 and TRBJ1-3; D is ambiguous. There are 17 residues in the CDR3. Between the trimmed V and J ends, which lost 6 bases and 0 bases, there was a span of 18 bases. CDR3 region: CASRGLSLSFSGNTIYF. The CDR3, as DNA: TGTGCCAGCAGAGGTCTCTCACTCTCCTTCTCTGGAAACACCATATATTTT.

On this clonotype itself: A much more abundant neighbour one base away suggests this may be a read error. The chain carries TRBV7-2 and TRBJ2-1, with 11 bases lining up with TRBD2. Germline lookup yields CDR1 SGHTA and CDR2 FQGNSA. The CDR3 has 17 residues. The DNA of the CDR3 is TGTGCCAGCAGCGTAGCTTGGATTAGCGGGGGGGGAAATGAGCAGTTCTTC. Amino acid sequence: CASSVAWISGGGNEQFF. Full variable domain (rest looked up from reference TRBV7-2 and TRBJ2-1): GAGVSQSPSNKVTEKGKDVELRCDPISGHTALYWYRQSLGQGLEFLIYFQGNSAPDKSGLPSDRFSAERTGGSVSTLTIQRTQQEDSAVYLCASSVAWISGGGNEQFFGPGTRLTVL.

As concerns this clonotype: A read error may account for a junction end that differs from germline. The V and J genes are TRBV7-6 and TRBJ1-2; D is possibly TRBD1 (6 bases). The CDR3 is 14 residues long. Germline V gene data show CDR1 as SGHVS and CDR2 as FNYEAQ. This chain's CDR3 is CASSGAQGLYDYTF. The CDR3 DNA is TGTGCCAGCAGCGGAGCGCAGGGGCTCTATGACTACACCTTC.

At least ten counts were recorded for this clonotype. The chain is built from TRBV12-3 or TRBV12-4 and TRBJ1-2; D uncertain. This CDR3 region has 14 residues. V was clipped by 0 bases and J by 8 bases, with 13 bases between them. CDR3 residues: CASSLAPAGLGYTF. Here the CDR3 DNA reads TGTGCCAGCAGTTTAGCGCCGGCAGGCTTAGGCTACACCTTC.

The chain employs TRBV24-1 and TRBJ2-3; 8 nucleotides align to TRBD1. J gave up 5 bases and V 4 bases, and 7 bases lay outside the gene matches. From germline, CDR1 is KGHDR and CDR2 SFDVKD. This CDR3 is 15 amino acids long. In DNA form, the CDR3 reads TGTGCCACCAGTGACCGACGACAGGGGATAGATACGCAGTATTTT. Protein: CATSDRRQGIDTQYF.

Comment on this clonotype: A much larger clone differs by one base, so this may be a read error. The conserved final phenylalanine or tryptophan is absent from the CDR3, which likely points to a read error. CDR3 bases: TGTGCCAGCAGCTTAGGGACTACATACGCCTACGAGCAGTACTTA. Translated, it gives CASSLGTTYAYEQYL. The rearrangement uses TRBV7-2 and TRBJ2-7; D may be TRBD2 (6 bases). V lost 1 base to trimming and J lost 2 bases, with 12 bases between them. CDR3 length: 15 residues. In germline, CDR1 is SGHTA, CDR2 FQGNSA.

The J gene is TRBJ2-2, the V gene TRBV13; 8 positions agree with TRBD1. Germline-derived CDR1 and CDR2 are PRHDT and FYEKMQ (reference sequence). This CDR3 is 15 amino acids long. Trimming at V came to 5 bases and at J to 4 bases, leaving 6 bases not matched to a gene. CDR3 nucleotides: TGTGCCAGCAGCCTCCAGGGGGCACCCACCGGGGAGCTGTTTTTT. It is translated as CASSLQGAPTGELFF.

V gene TRBV28 combines with J gene TRBJ1-2; no reliable D call. This CDR3 comprises 15 residues. Germline V lookup: CDR1 MDHEN, CDR2 SYDVKM. The germline V and J ends were trimmed by 6 bases and 2 bases, with 16 bases remaining between them. The CDR3 region is CASRTAFLTNYGYTF. Written as DNA, the CDR3 is TGTGCCAGCAGAACAGCCTTCCTGACAAACTATGGCTACACCTTC.

This chain links TRBV2 with TRBJ1-2; no reliable D call. V gave up 7 bases and J gave up 0 bases, with 24 bases separating them. The CDR3 has 18 residues. CDR1 and CDR2 (germline): SNHLY, FYNNEI. The CDR3 sequence is CASISPPPRTNTNYGYTF. The CDR3 coding sequence is TGTGCCAGCATCTCCCCGCCCCCACGGACGAATACTAACTATGGCTACACCTTC.

This clonotype was counted between two and nine times. The V gene is TRBV11-3, the J gene TRBJ2-7; the D is unclear. The CDR3 covers 17 residues. Trimming removed 0 bases at V and 3 bases at J, with 18 bases between. The germline V gene has CDR1 SGHNT and CDR2 YENEEA. The CDR3 bases are TGTGCCAGCAGCTTAGAGAGTATGGGTCAAACCCTCTACGAGCAGTACTTC. This encodes CASSLESMGQTLYEQYF.

This clonotype was recorded a few times. This chain connects TRBV30 to TRBJ1-5; D is ambiguous. CDR3 size: 12 residues. V was cut by 2 bases and J by 4 bases, with 6 bases left in between. Per germline, CDR1 GTSNPN and CDR2 SVGIG (reference sequence). CDR3 region: CAWSRRNQPQHF. The CDR3 nucleotides read TGTGCCTGGAGTCGACGGAATCAGCCCCAGCATTTT.

This clonotype was seen just once. The chain joins TRBV7-2 to TRBJ2-7, with TRBD2 matching 10 bases. Trimming at V came to 5 bases and at J to 5 bases, leaving 9 bases not matched to a gene. The CDR3 extends over 15 amino acids. Germline V gives CDR1 SGHTA, CDR2 FQGNSA. CDR3 sequence reads: CASSPLAGVPHEQYF. The CDR3 region has the DNA TGTGCCAGCAGCCCGCTAGCGGGAGTTCCCCACGAGCAGTACTTC.

In this sample, this clonotype turned up once. V usage is TRBV5-8 and J usage is TRBJ2-1; a weak D match, TRBD2 (5 bases). The ends were cut back, 0 bases at V and 9 bases at J, with 22 bases in the middle. Per germline, CDR1 SGHTS and CDR2 YDEGEE. This CDR3 is built from 17 residues. In nucleotides, the CDR3 is TGTGCCAGCAGCTTGGTGACCGGGATGCTCGTAGGAAGTGAGCAGTTCTTC. Amino acid sequence: CASSLVTGMLVGSEQFF.

This clonotype turned up a few times. This CDR3 is missing its conserved last phenylalanine or tryptophan, likely due to a read error. It is unclear where the CDR3 begins or ends on the DNA, so no DNA is shown, and the CDR3 is as TCRdb lists it. The V call is TRBV7-7, the J call TRBJ2-1; the listed D gene, TRBD2, was not tested against the DNA. The germline gives CDR1 SSHAT, CDR2 FNYEAQ (reference sequence). The CDR3 sequence runs 10 residues, both termini included. This CDR3 reads CASRVSGRGV.

This clonotype was seen many times. The chain joins TRBV7-2 to TRBJ2-3; tentatively, D is TRBD2 (8 bases). The CDR3 is 15 residues long. CDR1 and CDR2 (germline): SGHTA, FQGNSA. V was pared by 5 bases and J by 6 bases, with 18 bases between. DNA of the CDR3: TGTGCCAGCAGCCCCCGACAGGGACTAGGGGATACGCAGTATTTT. This encodes CASSPRQGLGDTQYF.

There are a few counts of this clonotype. This chain uses TRBV27 with TRBJ2-2; no clear D. The CDR3 is 18 residues long. Germline-derived CDR1 and CDR2 are MNHEY and SMNVEV (reference sequence). V was clipped by 3 bases and J by 1 base, with 18 bases between them. As DNA, the CDR3 is TGTGCCAGCAGTTTCTTTCGTCGCGATGGCAGGAACACCGGGGAGCTGTTTTTT. Protein product: CASSFFRRDGRNTGELFF.

This clonotype was detected a few times. The CDR3 DNA reads TGCGCCAGCAGCCCTCAAACGGACAGGGGTCAGGGTGGCTACACCTTC. Translating it yields CASSPQTDRGQGGYTF. The genes are TRBV4-1 and TRBJ1-2; TRBD1 agrees at 9 bases. Per germline, CDR1 MGHRA and CDR2 YSYEKL. V dropped 4 bases and J dropped 7; count of bases not matched to a gene: 13. CDR3 size: 16 residues.

This clonotype has only a few counts. The chain combines TRBV7-6 with TRBJ1-2; TRBD1 matches 11 bases. V dropped 5 bases and J dropped 5; count of bases not matched to a gene: 7. Germline CDR1 is SGHVS and CDR2 is FNYEAQ. The CDR3 covers 15 residues. In DNA, the CDR3 is TGTGCCAGCAGCCTCCGGACAGGGGGCCGATATGGCTACACCTTC. Protein sequence: CASSLRTGGRYGYTF.

The sample holds many counts of this clonotype. V usage is TRBV10-3 and J usage is TRBJ1-6, with 7 bases matching TRBD1. CDR1 and CDR2 from the germline V gene are ENHRY and SYGVKD. The length of the CDR3 is 11 residues. V lost 10 bases and J lost 8; bases outside the gene matches: 2. The CDR3 loop reads CATGTDSPLHF. In nucleotides, the CDR3 is TGTGCCACAGGGACAGATTCACCCCTCCACTTT.

The chain combines TRBV5-7 with TRBJ1-1; D not resolved. TRBV5-7 is assigned to the ORF class and has an uncertain function. V was clipped by 2 bases and J by 3 bases, with 8 bases between them. CDR3 length equals 13 residues. The CDR3 spells CASSLGKHTEAFF. DNA for the CDR3: TGTGCCAGCAGCTTAGGGAAACACACTGAAGCTTTCTTT.

This clonotype has more than one count but fewer than ten. The CDR3, as DNA: TGCAGTGCTAGAAGGGGAGAGGCGGGCACTGAAGCTTTCTTT. This gives the protein CSARRGEAGTEAFF. The chain uses TRBV20-1 and TRBJ1-1, with D maybe TRBD1 (5 bases). The CDR3 covers 14 residues. Germline CDR1 reads DFQATT; CDR2 reads SNEGSKA (reference sequence). Trimming shortened V by 2 bases and J by 4 bases, and 14 bases separated the two germline ends.

The chain has TRBV20-1 and TRBJ2-7; D perhaps matches TRBD2 (5 bases). The V gene's germline CDR1 is DFQATT and CDR2 SNEGSKA (reference sequence). CDR3 length: 13 amino acids. Trimming removed 0 bases from V and 2 bases from J, with 8 bases in between. The CDR3 spells CSARDSGTYEQYF. For the CDR3, the DNA is TGCAGTGCTAGAGATTCCGGGACCTACGAGCAGTACTTC.

The chain couples TRBV29-1 to TRBJ1-1; no definite D call. In germline, CDR1 is SQVTM, CDR2 ANQGSEA. This CDR3 region has 13 residues. The ends were cut back, 4 bases at V and 1 base at J, with 10 bases in the middle. The CDR3 bases are TGCAGCGTTGGGTGGGTCGGGAACACTGAAGCTTTCTTT. Translated: CSVGWVGNTEAFF.